Listed here are 2 T cell receptor beta chains from one sample, sequenced in a study of control samples from healthy donors and cancer patients. Profiled with immunoSEQ multiplex PCR; TCRdb holds only in-frame clones, not every one. The sample contains 140,000 or so clones, approximately 91% of which appear only once. The sequenced sample was blood. These receptors all come from a man aged 25 to 40 in good health.

The chain links TRBV10-3 to TRBJ2-3; 8 bases match TRBD2. Germline values: CDR1 ENHRY, CDR2 SYGVKD. The junction had 3 bases not matched to a gene; V was cut back by 3 bases and J by 4 bases. The CDR3 has 14 residues. The CDR3 DNA reads as TGTGCCATCAGTGACGGGAGGGCCTCAGATACGCAGTATTTT. Translated, it gives CAISDGRASDTQYF.

This rearrangement joins TRBV7-6 to TRBJ2-6, with 9 positions matching TRBD1. The CDR3 extends over 17 amino acids. The V and J ends lost 2 bases and 3 bases, in that order; junction bases with no gene match: 5. The germline V gene encodes CDR1 SGHVS and CDR2 FNYEAQ. The CDR3 loop is CASSLIGQGNGANVLTF. In DNA, the CDR3 is TGTGCCAGCAGCTTAATTGGACAGGGGAATGGGGCCAACGTCCTGACTTTC.